This passage covers 2 T cell receptor beta chains from one sample sequenced in a study of technical replicates of blood from a few donors (dated by TCRdb to 2015 to 2018). Library method: the immunoSEQ multiplex PCR assay. Sourced from immuneACCESS, this table was stored by TCRdb with only in-frame sequences that have V and J called. A share of the clones is absent; for the studies checked, an unresolved V gene accounts for under half, and the remainder has no known explanation. The table for this sample lists more than 65,000 clones; 96% of them were counted only once. The leading ten clones occupy roughly 0.35% of the sample. Sequencing was performed on T cells isolated from PBMCs. Source of these receptors: a human donor in good health.

This rearrangement joins TRBV27 to TRBJ2-6; TRBD2 agrees at 8 bases. This CDR3 is built from 17 residues. The germline gives CDR1 MNHEY, CDR2 SMNVEV (reference sequence). V lost 5 bases to trimming and J lost 4 bases; unmatched junction nucleotides: 10. The DNA for the CDR3 is TGTGCCAGCAGTCGGGAGGGTGGCAGCTCAGGGGCCAACGTCCTGACTTTC. Protein sequence: CASSREGGSSGANVLTF. Full variable domain (outside the CDR3, taken from reference TRBV27 and TRBJ2-6): EAQVTQNPRYLITVTGKKLTVTCSQNMNHEYMSWYRQDPGLGLRQIYYSMNVEVTDKGDVPEGYKVSRKEKRNFPLILESPSPNQTSLYFCASSREGGSSGANVLTFGAGSRLTVL.

The chain combines TRBV5-6 with TRBJ2-7, with TRBD2 matching over 7 bases. J gave up 7 bases and V 1 base, and 8 bases lay outside the gene matches. This CDR3 region has 14 residues. Germline-derived CDR1 and CDR2 are SGHDT and YYEEEE. The CDR3 sequence is CASSLFSREEEQYF. Here the CDR3 DNA reads TGTGCCAGCAGCTTGTTTTCCCGGGAGGAAGAGCAGTACTTC.